This TCR beta chain was sequenced during a study of T cells in tuberculosis. About the study: Blood was taken before or within 7 days of anti-tuberculosis therapy.

Some clones are missing from TCRdb's copy, which holds only in-frame ones; the method was immunoSEQ multiplex PCR. Of thousands of clones in the sample, more than 85% are singletons; the top ten hold about 9.9%. Germline V CDR1 and CDR2: MNHNS, SASEGT. Germline trimming cut 5 bases from V and 3 bases from J; bases unmatched to any gene: 4. This CDR3 has 14 residues. Sequenced input: PBMCs. This chain joins TRBV6-1 and TRBJ2-7, with 10 bases fitting TRBD1. The sequence derives from an adult with tuberculosis. The CDR3 coding sequence is TGTGCCAGCAGTAGACAGGGGGCAATCTACGAGCAGTACTTC. Translated, it gives CASSRQGAIYEQYF.